This T cell receptor beta chain is from a study of radiotherapy plus CTLA-4 blockade in lung cancer. The CDR3 extends over 14 amino acids. Germline values: CDR1 LNHNV, CDR2 YYDKDF (reference sequence). V shed 3 bases, J shed 5 bases, and the junction held 4 bases outside the gene matches. TCRdb's table, derived via immunoSEQ multiplex PCR, lists solely in-frame clones and lacks some. The sample contains roughly 97,000 clones, about 70% of which appear only once. This clonotype originated in a human donor with non-small cell lung cancer who had a partial response to radiotherapy plus ipilimumab. Some clones in this sample may be carry-over from other donors' samples. V gene TRBV15 combines with J gene TRBJ2-1; 7 bases agree with TRBD1. The input for sequencing was peripheral blood, taken from a patient treated with radiotherapy plus ipilimumab. The chain's CDR3 is CATSSGTAHNEQFF. The CDR3 region has the DNA TGTGCCACCAGCAGCGGGACAGCTCACAATGAGCAGTTCTTC.